This T cell receptor (beta chain) derives from a study of sequential checkpoint blockade in melanoma (dated by TCRdb to between 2018 and 2020). Study-level background: Using 1:1 randomization, the trial assigned patients either to first-line nivolumab followed by ipilimumab (arm A) or to ipilimumab followed by nivolumab (arm B). Matched tumor biopsies were taken from approximately 24 patients before treatment and at week 13, after single-agent nivolumab (arm A) or ipilimumab (arm B). DNA from 91 pretreatment melanoma tumor samples was subjected to TCRbeta immunosequencing. Roughly 80% of the matched pre- and post-treatment tumor biopsy pairs came from the same lesion. Maintenance nivolumab was given following each of the two trial sequences. Overall study outcomes, separate from this receptor: Within-arm analyses of tumor T-cell fraction were constrained by small sample sizes and reduced statistical power. Patients whose tumor T-cell fraction and clonality increased by week 13 were about 30 times more likely to achieve clinical benefit. Among patients in the nivolumab-first arm (arm A), tumor TIL clonality before treatment was associated with response (P = .04). The model for predicting response that combines TCR metrics with mutation burden needs to be validated in larger, independent patient cohorts. Tumor T-cell fraction and clonality were found to correlate with PD-L1 staining and CD8+ T-cell counts but not with mutational load.

The treatment or condition label, as the study defines it: randomized to nivolumab then ipilimumab (arm A) or the reverse (arm B). No trial patient had received prior DNA-damaging chemotherapy. Samples were obtained from patients with melanoma enrolled in CheckMate 064, a randomized, open-label phase II trial of sequential checkpoint blockade. Tumor TCR sequencing used genomic DNA from formalin-fixed paraffin-embedded (FFPE) tissue samples. The immunoSEQ Assay was used to immunosequence TCRbeta CDR3 regions from genomic DNA. Before high-throughput sequencing, the genomic DNA was amplified using bias-controlled multiplex PCR. Processing in the source paper ran as follows. To quantify the absolute abundance of each unique TCRbeta CDR3 region, the sequences were collapsed and filtered. Clonality, defined as 1 minus Pielou's evenness, was calculated using productive rearrangements only. Tumor T-cell fraction was calculated by normalizing TCRbeta template counts to usable DNA, which was estimated from several housekeeping genes. A previously published method was used to identify clones whose frequencies were significantly greater in on-treatment samples than in baseline samples. TCRdb took over this immuneACCESS table, retaining in-frame rearrangements with V and J assigned. Such tables are incomplete; in checked studies, under half of the missing clones stem from an unresolved V gene, and the remainder is unexplained. The D gene and trimming were derived from the DNA, and the V and J assignments and clone size from that table. A total of 600 to 850 clones appear in this sample, around 20% of them only once. The biggest ten clones account for around 20% of the sample.

V loses 4 bases of germline sequence and J loses 8 bases, and the interval between the two ends is 21 bases. CDR1 and CDR2 are read off the germline V gene as SGHVS and FNYEAQ. The CDR3 contains 16 residues, cysteine and phenylalanine counted. Only the CDR3 part of the read is kept: 48 bases, read in frame from the first base. This clone is medium-sized (0.01 to 0.1%) in terms of sample share. Its antigen target is currently unknown. Base-call qualities are not available, and no considerably larger clone is one nucleotide away. The receptor was isolated from a human donor with melanoma. Sequences were derived from tumor tissue (inferred from file names), sampled from a patient given nivolumab and ipilimumab in sequence. The sequence links TRBV7-6 to TRBJ2-1; a tentative D match to TRBD1 spans 6 bases. This receptor carries the CDR3 CASSWPRQGRLDEQFF. Here is the DNA: TGTGCCAGCAGCTGGCCCCGCCAGGGGCGCTTGGATGAGCAGTTCTTC.